These 6 T cell receptor beta chains share one sample of origin, sequenced in a study of shared clonotypes between healthy human individuals. The assay was immunoSEQ multiplex PCR, and TCRdb's table has in-frame clones only and misses some. Here the sample spans 1.5 million to 2.5 million clones, about 95% being singletons. CD45RO-negative, CCR7-selected cells formed the naive CD8 fraction, which excluded terminally differentiated effector memory CD45RA+ cells. Sequencing used naive CD8+ T cells sorted from blood. These receptors all stem from a man between 18 and 35 years old in good health.

The chain carries TRBV10-2 and TRBJ2-5, with D perhaps assigned TRBD1 or TRBD2 (5 bases each). The V end was cut by 7 bases, the J end by 7 bases, with 13 bases between. CDR1 and CDR2 (germline): WSHSY, SAAADI. The CDR3 is made up of 12 amino acids. The CDR3 is CASTQERGTQYF. As DNA, the CDR3 is TGCGCCAGCACTCAGGAGAGGGGGACCCAGTACTTC.

The J gene is TRBJ1-1, the V gene TRBV29-1; the D is unclear. V gave up 4 bases and J gave up 11 bases, with 5 bases separating them. The CDR3 consists of 8 residues. CDR1 is SQVTM and CDR2 is ANQGSEA in the germline V gene. In nucleotides, the CDR3 is TGCAGCGTTGTGGATGCTTTCTTT. Translated, it gives CSVVDAFF.

The chain links TRBV5-1 to TRBJ2-1; TRBD1 agrees at 7 bases. Germline-derived CDR1 and CDR2 are SGHRS and YFSETQ. V was pared by 4 bases and J by 8 bases, with 15 bases of the junction left unmatched. The CDR3 is made up of 16 amino acids. The CDR3 is CASSAYGTAPLDEQFF. CDR3 DNA: TGCGCCAGCAGCGCCTACGGGACAGCCCCGTTAGATGAGCAGTTCTTC.

As concerns this clone: The sample has other DNA sequences that encode this CDR3 too. The chain uses TRBV5-4 and TRBJ2-3, with 7 bases fitting TRBD2. From germline, CDR1 is SGHNT and CDR2 YYREEE (reference sequence). The J segment lost 3 bases and the V segment lost 1 base, leaving 2 bases of the junction unmatched. CDR3 length equals 14 residues. CDR3 bases: TGTGCCAGCAGCTTGTGGGGGGGTACAGATACGCAGTATTTT. It is translated as CASSLWGGTDTQYF.

The V gene is TRBV23-1, the J gene TRBJ2-7; D gene uncertain. TRBV23-1 carries the ORF label, with uncertain function. V was shortened by 1 base and J by 0 bases, with 13 bases between the two germline ends. The CDR3 is 16 amino acids. CDR3 sequence reads: CASSQYEDTCSYEQYF. The CDR3 bases are TGCGCCAGCAGTCAATATGAAGACACCTGCTCCTACGAGCAGTACTTC.

V and J are TRBV6-4 and TRBJ2-1; a weak D match, TRBD1 (6 bases). The CDR3 sequence is 15 residues long. Looked up from germline, CDR1 is MRHNA and CDR2 is SNTAGT. V gave up 6 bases and J gave up 3 bases, with 15 bases separating them. The CDR3 loop reads CASSFKTGLYNEQFF. DNA of the CDR3: TGTGCCAGCAGCTTTAAAACAGGGCTCTACAATGAGCAGTTCTTC.